The text below deals with one T cell receptor beta chain. The protocol was immunoSEQ multiplex PCR, while the TCRdb copy is restricted to in-frame clones and leaves out a portion. The sample yields 200,000 to 250,000 clones, around nine tenths seen once. V dropped 1 base and J dropped 11 bases, with 12 bases sitting between them. CDR3 length: 13 residues. Per germline, CDR1 GTSNPN and CDR2 SVGIG (reference sequence). The source of the sample is a study of blood T cell repertoires in COVID-19. The chain recombines TRBV30 with TRBJ1-6, with a weak D call TRBD1 (6 bases). The source of this sequence is a woman aged 50 to 60 with acute COVID-19. The sample taken for sequencing was PBMCs or T cells enriched from blood (not recorded which). As DNA, the CDR3 is TGTGCCTGGAGTGGGACAGTTGAAGCACCCCTCCACTTT. Translated, it gives CAWSGTVEAPLHF.